These 8 T cell receptor beta chains originate from one sample sequenced in a study of beta chain features in type 1 diabetes. Antigens of these TCRs are unknown. Investigators reverse transcribed all isolated RNA, so they sequenced expressed TCRB transcripts. Clones were read by immunoSEQ multiplex PCR, and TCRdb kept only the in-frame ones, dropping some. The sample lists about 740,000 clones, about an eighth occurring once. General study points: TCRB CDR3s from Type 1 diabetes patients were moderately but significantly shorter in all four CD4+ subsets.

Specimen: naive CD4+ T cells from blood. These receptors were collected from a man aged 18 to 29 with type 1 diabetes.

This clone occurred a few times. The rearrangement uses TRBV30 and TRBJ1-3; TRBD1 is a possible D gene (5 bases). This CDR3 contains 15 residues. V was clipped by 2 bases and J by 4 bases, with 15 bases between them. CDR1 GTSNPN and CDR2 SVGIG come from the germline V gene (reference sequence). CDR3 residues: CAWSYSGTSGNTIYF. CDR3 bases: TGTGCCTGGAGTTATTCCGGGACTTCAGGAAACACCATATATTTT.

This chain uses TRBV9 with TRBJ1-1; D remains ambiguous. The CDR3 extends over 12 amino acids. Trimming took 3 bases from V and 1 from J, leaving 4 bases between them. From germline, CDR1 is SGDLS and CDR2 YYNGEE. This CDR3 is CASSDSNTEAFF. CDR3 DNA sequence: TGTGCCAGCAGCGATTCGAACACTGAAGCTTTCTTT.

This clone was counted only a few times. The chain combines TRBV30 with TRBJ2-2; TRBD1 or TRBD2 may be the D gene (5 bases each). The CDR3 totals 14 residues. CDR1 is GTSNPN and CDR2 is SVGIG in the germline V gene (reference sequence). The V gene lost 2 bases and the J gene lost 6 bases, with 13 bases spanning the gap. For the CDR3, the DNA is TGTGCCTGGAGTCTCGGATCGGGGCCCGGGGAGCTGTTTTTT. Residues: CAWSLGSGPGELFF.

This chain connects TRBV30 to TRBJ2-5; 11 nucleotides align to TRBD2. Losses at the gene ends were 6 bases for V and 5 bases for J; bases not matched to a gene: 5. Germline loops: CDR1 GTSNPN, CDR2 SVGIG (reference sequence). The CDR3 contains 13 residues. The DNA for the CDR3 is TGTGCCTGCGGATTAGCGGGGGGGGAGACCCAGTACTTC. It encodes CACGLAGGETQYF. Together with reference TRBV30 and TRBJ2-5, the CDR3 gives the full variable domain: SQTIHQWPATLVQPVGSPLSLECTVEGTSNPNLYWYRQAAGRGLQLLFYSVGIGQISSEVPQNLSASRPQDRQFILSSKKLLLSDSGFYLCACGLAGGETQYFGPGTRLLVL.

The chain carries TRBV11-3 and TRBJ2-1, with a tentative D call TRBD1 (6 bases). The CDR3 runs 15 residues. V lost 0 bases and J 7 bases, leaving 13 bases between the germline ends. The germline CDR1 and CDR2 sequences are SGHNT and YENEEA. The CDR3, as DNA: TGTGCCAGCAGCTTAGAGACAGGACTGTCGAATGAGCAGTTCTTC. Translating it yields CASSLETGLSNEQFF.

CDR3 sequence reads: CASSYRENYEQYF. CDR3 in DNA: TGTGCCAGCAGTTACCGGGAGAACTACGAGCAGTACTTC. V gene TRBV6-5 combines with J gene TRBJ2-7, with TRBD2 as a possible D gene (6 bases). With 2 bases removed from V and 3 bases from J, the gap between germline ends came to 8 bases. CDR1 is MNHEY and CDR2 is SVGAGI in the germline V gene. The CDR3 length is 13 residues.

This chain uses TRBV2 with TRBJ2-4; D gene unclear. This CDR3 region has 14 residues. V lost 3 bases and J lost 2, with 8 bases in between. Germline loops: CDR1 SNHLY, CDR2 FYNNEI. CDR3 amino acids: CASSDERTKNIQYF. The CDR3 DNA follows: TGTGCCAGCAGTGACGAGAGGACCAAAAACATTCAGTACTTC.

This clone was observed a handful of times. The sample holds other DNA sequences that translate to the same CDR3. This chain joins TRBV19 and TRBJ2-2; perhaps TRBD2 as D (6 bases). The CDR3 covers 14 residues. Trimming took 3 bases from V and 4 from J, leaving 9 bases between them. Germline assignment: CDR1 LNHDA and CDR2 SQIVND (reference sequence). CDR3 protein: CASSIGGITGELFF. CDR3 DNA sequence: TGTGCCAGTAGTATCGGAGGGATCACCGGGGAGCTGTTTTTT.